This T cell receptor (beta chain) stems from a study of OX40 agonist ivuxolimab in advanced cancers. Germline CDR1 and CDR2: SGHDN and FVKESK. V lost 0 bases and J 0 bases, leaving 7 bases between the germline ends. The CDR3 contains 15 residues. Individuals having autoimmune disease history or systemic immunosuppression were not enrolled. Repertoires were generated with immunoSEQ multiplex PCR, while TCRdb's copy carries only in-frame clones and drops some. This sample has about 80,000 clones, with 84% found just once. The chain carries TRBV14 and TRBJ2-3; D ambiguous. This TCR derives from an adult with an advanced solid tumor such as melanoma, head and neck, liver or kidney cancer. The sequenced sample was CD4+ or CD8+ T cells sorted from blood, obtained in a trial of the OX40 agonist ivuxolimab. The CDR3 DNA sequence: TGTGCCAGCAGCCAAGACACGGTTAGCACAGATACGCAGTATTTT. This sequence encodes CASSQDTVSTDTQYF.